Described below is a single TCR beta chain sequence and its context. Its cognate antigen is unknown. The ends lost 8 bases at V and 4 bases at J; junction bases unmatched: 3. This CDR3 contains 13 residues. Germline V lookup: CDR1 MGHRA, CDR2 YSYEKL. This sample is drawn from a study of T cells in Graves' hyperthyroidism and ophthalmopathy. Study-level points and caveats: The model's output predicted ophthalmopathy at a median of 6.5 months prior to onset.

TCR beta CDR3 regions were amplified from RNA. RT-PCR in the first round (using the HTBI primer set) targeted the TCR CDR3. A single record per CDR3 protein comes from TCRdb applying MiXCR to the multiplex PCR reads. This sample has some 420,000 distinct CDR3 sequences, with around 15% found just once. Used for diagnoses were clinical symptoms, serum thyroxine and TRAb, thyroid ultrasound and orbital computed tomography. Fresh peripheral blood, around 9.2 ml of it, supplied the PBMCs. Sequenced: blood. This rearrangement joins TRBV4-1 to TRBJ1-5; TRBD1 agrees at 9 bases. This TCR was sampled from a young woman with Graves' hyperthyroidism. The CDR3 DNA reads as TGCGCCAGCGGGACAGGGACGAATCAGCCCCAGCATTTT. It encodes CASGTGTNQPQHF.